The 10 T cell receptor beta chains below all came from one sample that was sequenced in a study of CD8 T cells in Susac syndrome. A quantity of about 0.45 to 1 ug RNA underwent reverse transcription using random hexamers. TCRdb used MiXCR to reprocess the immunoSEQ multiplex PCR reads, holding one entry per CDR3 protein. Among about 100,000 distinct CDR3 sequences listed, 95% were seen once. Sequenced: CD8+ T cells from PBMCs. The origin of the receptors is a human donor with Susac syndrome.

The chain joins TRBV23-1 to TRBJ2-4, with unresolved D. TRBV23-1 is reported as an ORF; its role is uncertain. V lost 4 bases to trimming and J lost 0 bases, with 10 bases between them. CDR3 length: 15 residues. The CDR3 DNA is TGCGCCAGCAGTCGTACACAAATAGCCAAAAACATTCAGTACTTC. Amino acids: CASSRTQIAKNIQYF.

The chain combines TRBV3-1 with TRBJ2-3; D assignment may be TRBD1 or TRBD2 (5 bases each). With 1 base removed from V and 4 bases from J, the gap between germline ends came to 9 bases. Germline V gene lookup returns CDR1 LGHDT and CDR2 YNNKEL (reference sequence). CDR3 length: 14 residues. Written as DNA, the CDR3 is TGTGCCAGCAGCCAAGTACCGGGACCAGATACGCAGTATTTT. This sequence encodes CASSQVPGPDTQYF.

This clonotype occurred once. The chain joins TRBV29-1 to TRBJ1-1; D call uncertain. The V and J ends lost 7 bases and 8 bases respectively, with 14 bases between them. The CDR3 has 11 amino acids. Germline V gene lookup returns CDR1 SQVTM and CDR2 ANQGSEA. CDR3 DNA: TGCAGCGGGCGAGTCCTCCAAGAAGCTTTCTTT. This gives the protein CSGRVLQEAFF.

The V and J genes are TRBV20-1 and TRBJ1-1, with D possibly TRBD1 on 6 matching bases. This CDR3 is built from 11 residues. The ends were cut back, 5 bases at V and 11 bases at J, with 15 bases in the middle. Germline CDR1 reads DFQATT; CDR2 reads SNEGSKA (reference sequence). For the CDR3, the DNA is TGCAGTGCTGCCCTCGGGACAACGGCTTTCTTT. This encodes CSAALGTTAFF.

The chain uses TRBV27 and TRBJ1-1; D unclear. This CDR3 spans 16 amino acids. Germline loops: CDR1 MNHEY, CDR2 SMNVEV (reference sequence). V dropped 2 bases and J dropped 0 bases, with 13 bases sitting between them. Written as DNA, the CDR3 is TGTGCCAGCAGTTTAACCAATGACATCTTGAACACTGAAGCTTTCTTT. The encoded protein is CASSLTNDILNTEAFF.

The chain combines TRBV18 with TRBJ2-3; 12 positions agree with TRBD2. Unmatched junction bases numbered 4, after V lost 4 bases and J lost 5 bases. CDR1 is KGHSH and CDR2 is LQKENI in the germline V gene. The CDR3 is made up of 15 amino acids. Written as DNA, the CDR3 is TGTGCCAGCTCACGACGGACTAGCGGGAAAGATACGCAGTATTTT. Translation: CASSRRTSGKDTQYF.

This clonotype was counted a few times. The rearrangement links TRBV2 to TRBJ1-2; a possible D gene is TRBD1 (6 bases). The V end was cut by 3 bases, the J end by 8 bases, with 10 bases between. Germline CDR1 and CDR2: SNHLY and FYNNEI. This CDR3 is built from 12 residues. The chain's CDR3 is CASSDRGRGYTF. CDR3 coding DNA: TGTGCCAGCAGTGACAGGGGAAGGGGCTACACCTTC.

The table lists this clonotype with a count of one. The chain uses TRBV2 and TRBJ2-2; D gene uncertain. V lost 5 bases to trimming and J lost 4 bases, with 11 bases between them. The CDR3 contains 14 residues. Germline V gene lookup returns CDR1 SNHLY and CDR2 FYNNEI. This CDR3 is CASSLVDATGELFF. The DNA for the CDR3 is TGTGCCAGCAGTTTGGTGGACGCCACCGGGGAGCTGTTTTTT.

This chain connects TRBV7-2 to TRBJ2-7; D uncertain. Germline assignment: CDR1 SGHTA and CDR2 FQGNSA. V gave up 3 bases and J gave up 1 base, with 7 bases separating them. The CDR3 is 13 amino acids. CDR3 DNA sequence: TGTGCCAGCAGCTTTTCGCAGTCCTACGAGCAGTACTTC. This sequence encodes CASSFSQSYEQYF. Full variable domain (missing parts from reference TRBV7-2 and TRBJ2-7): GAGVSQSPSNKVTEKGKDVELRCDPISGHTALYWYRQSLGQGLEFLIYFQGNSAPDKSGLPSDRFSAERTGGSVSTLTIQRTQQEDSAVYLCASSFSQSYEQYFGPGTRLTVT.

The chain employs TRBV25-1 and TRBJ1-5; D is possibly TRBD1 (6 bases). The germline CDR1 and CDR2 sequences are MGHDK and SYGVNS. CDR3 length: 14 amino acids. Trimming left V 6 bases short and J 7 bases short, with 16 bases between. In DNA, the CDR3 is TGTGCCAGCAGCCCAACAGGGATCGAGCAGCCCCAGCATTTT. This translates into CASSPTGIEQPQHF. Full variable domain (rest looked up from reference TRBV25-1 and TRBJ1-5): EADIYQTPRYLVIGTGKKITLECSQTMGHDKMYWYQQDPGMELHLIHYSYGVNSTEKGDLSSESTVSRIRTEHFPLTLESARPSHTSQYLCASSPTGIEQPQHFGDGTRLSIL.